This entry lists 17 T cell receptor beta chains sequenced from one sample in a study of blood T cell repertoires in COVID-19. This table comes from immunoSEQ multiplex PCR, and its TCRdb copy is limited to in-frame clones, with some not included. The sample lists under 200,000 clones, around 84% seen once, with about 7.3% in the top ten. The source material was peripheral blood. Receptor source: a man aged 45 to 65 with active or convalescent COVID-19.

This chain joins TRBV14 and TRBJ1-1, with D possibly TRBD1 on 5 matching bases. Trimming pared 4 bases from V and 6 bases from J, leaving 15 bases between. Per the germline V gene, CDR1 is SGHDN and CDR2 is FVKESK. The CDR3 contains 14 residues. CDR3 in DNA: TGTGCCAGCAGCCGGGCGGGGAGAGGGGCTGAAGCTTTCTTT. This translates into CASSRAGRGAEAFF.

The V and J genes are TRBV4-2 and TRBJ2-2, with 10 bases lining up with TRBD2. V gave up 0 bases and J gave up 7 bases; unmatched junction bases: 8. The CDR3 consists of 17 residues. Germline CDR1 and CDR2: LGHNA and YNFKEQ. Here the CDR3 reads CASSQEGAGGPIGELFF. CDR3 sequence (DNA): TGTGCCAGCAGCCAAGAAGGAGCGGGGGGGCCGATCGGGGAGCTGTTTTTT.

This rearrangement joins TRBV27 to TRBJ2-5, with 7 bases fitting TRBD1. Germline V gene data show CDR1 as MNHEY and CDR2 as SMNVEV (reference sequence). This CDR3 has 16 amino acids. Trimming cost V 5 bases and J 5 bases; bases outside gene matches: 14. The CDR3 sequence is CASSPMGIDRVETQYF. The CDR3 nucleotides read TGTGCCAGCAGTCCCATGGGGATAGACAGGGTTGAGACCCAGTACTTC.

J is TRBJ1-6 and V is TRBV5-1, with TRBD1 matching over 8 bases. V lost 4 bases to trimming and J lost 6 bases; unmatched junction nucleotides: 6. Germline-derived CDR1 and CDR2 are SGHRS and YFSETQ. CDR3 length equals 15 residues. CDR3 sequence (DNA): TGCGCCAGCAGCACCCAAACAGGGGGTAATTCACCCCTCCACTTT. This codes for CASSTQTGGNSPLHF.

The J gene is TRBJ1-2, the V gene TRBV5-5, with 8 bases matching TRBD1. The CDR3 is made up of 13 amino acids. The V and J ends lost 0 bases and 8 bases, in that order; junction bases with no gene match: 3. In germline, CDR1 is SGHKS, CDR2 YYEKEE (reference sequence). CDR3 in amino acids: CASSLAQGEGYTF. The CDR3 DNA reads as TGTGCCAGCAGCTTGGCACAGGGGGAAGGCTACACCTTC.

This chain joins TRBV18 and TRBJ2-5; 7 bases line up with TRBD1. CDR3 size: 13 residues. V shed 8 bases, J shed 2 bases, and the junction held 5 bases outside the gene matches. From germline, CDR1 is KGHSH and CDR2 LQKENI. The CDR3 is CASTRGQQETQYF. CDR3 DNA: TGTGCCAGCACCAGGGGACAGCAAGAGACCCAGTACTTC.

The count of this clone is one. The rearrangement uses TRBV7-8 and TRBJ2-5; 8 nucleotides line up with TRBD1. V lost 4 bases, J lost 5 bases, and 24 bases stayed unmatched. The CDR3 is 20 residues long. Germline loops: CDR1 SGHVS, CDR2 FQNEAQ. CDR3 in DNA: TGTGCCAGCAGCTCACCCACCGGGACAGGCCTTACCCCCAGGGGGGAGACCCAGTACTTC. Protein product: CASSSPTGTGLTPRGETQYF.

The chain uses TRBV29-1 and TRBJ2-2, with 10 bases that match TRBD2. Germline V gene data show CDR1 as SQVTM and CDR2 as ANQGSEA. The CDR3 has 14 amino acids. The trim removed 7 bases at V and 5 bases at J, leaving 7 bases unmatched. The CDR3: CSADLAGVTGELFF. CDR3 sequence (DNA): TGCAGCGCAGATCTAGCGGGAGTTACCGGGGAGCTGTTTTTT.

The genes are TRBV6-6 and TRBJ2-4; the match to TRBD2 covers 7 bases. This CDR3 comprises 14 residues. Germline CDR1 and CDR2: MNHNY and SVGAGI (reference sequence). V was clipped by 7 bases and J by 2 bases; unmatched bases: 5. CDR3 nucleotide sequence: TGTGCCAGCATATCGGGAGGAACCAAAAACATTCAGTACTTC. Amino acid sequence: CASISGGTKNIQYF.

The CDR3 nucleotides read TGTGCCAGCAGCTTTGATCGGGGGAGCTCTGGAAACACCATATATTTT. It translates to CASSFDRGSSGNTIYF. The genes are TRBV7-2 and TRBJ1-3; D may be TRBD1 (5 bases). Germline V CDR1 and CDR2: SGHTA, FQGNSA. The V end lost 3 bases, the J end lost 0 bases, and 12 bases lay between the germline ends. The CDR3 sequence is 16 residues long.

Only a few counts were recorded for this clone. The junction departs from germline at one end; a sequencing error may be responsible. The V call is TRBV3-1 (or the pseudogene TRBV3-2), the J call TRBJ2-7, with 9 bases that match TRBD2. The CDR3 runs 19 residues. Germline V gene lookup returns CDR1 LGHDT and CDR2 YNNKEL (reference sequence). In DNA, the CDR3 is TGTGCCAGCAGCCAAGTTTATACTAGCGGGCCCGCCTACTACCCTACTGGCGCTTTC. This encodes CASSQVYTSGPAYYPTGAF.

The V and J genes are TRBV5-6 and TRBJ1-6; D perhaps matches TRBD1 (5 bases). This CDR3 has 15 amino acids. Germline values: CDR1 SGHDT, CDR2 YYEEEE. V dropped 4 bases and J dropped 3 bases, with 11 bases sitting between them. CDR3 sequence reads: CASSGEGIYNSPLHF. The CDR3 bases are TGTGCCAGCAGCGGGGAGGGGATCTATAATTCACCCCTCCACTTT.

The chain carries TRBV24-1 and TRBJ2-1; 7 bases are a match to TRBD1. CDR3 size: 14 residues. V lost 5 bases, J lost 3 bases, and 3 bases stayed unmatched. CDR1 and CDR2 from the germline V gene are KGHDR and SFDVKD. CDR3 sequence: CATSVPGGYNEQFF. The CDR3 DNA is TGTGCCACCAGTGTTCCAGGGGGCTACAATGAGCAGTTCTTC.

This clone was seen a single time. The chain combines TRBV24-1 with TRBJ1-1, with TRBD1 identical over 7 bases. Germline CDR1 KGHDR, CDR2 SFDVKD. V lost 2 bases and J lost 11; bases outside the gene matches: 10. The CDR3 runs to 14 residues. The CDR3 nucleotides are TGTGCCACCAGTGATTGGGAACAGGGGTTCGGCGCTTTCTTT. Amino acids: CATSDWEQGFGAFF.

The CDR3, as DNA: TGTGCCAGCAGCCCGCGCTGGGGCACGACCTACGAGCAGTACTTC. This sequence encodes CASSPRWGTTYEQYF. This chain uses TRBV5-4 with TRBJ2-7; maybe TRBD1 (5 bases). The germline CDR1 and CDR2 sequences are SGHNT and YYREEE (reference sequence). The CDR3 sequence is 15 residues long. The germline V and J ends were trimmed by 4 bases and 2 bases, with 16 bases remaining between them.

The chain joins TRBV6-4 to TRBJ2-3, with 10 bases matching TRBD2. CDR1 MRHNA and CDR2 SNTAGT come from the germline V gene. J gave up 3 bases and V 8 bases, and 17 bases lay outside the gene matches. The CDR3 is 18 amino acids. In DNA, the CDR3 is TGTGCCAGCGAGGGGATATATCCCACTAGCGGGGTAACAGATACGCAGTATTTT. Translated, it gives CASEGIYPTSGVTDTQYF.

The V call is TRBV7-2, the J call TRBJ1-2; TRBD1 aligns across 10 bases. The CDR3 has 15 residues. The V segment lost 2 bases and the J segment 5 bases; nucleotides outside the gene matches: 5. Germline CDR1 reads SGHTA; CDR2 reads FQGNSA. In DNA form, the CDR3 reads TGTGCCAGCAGCTTAACCGGGACAGGGGAGTATGGCTACACCTTC. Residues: CASSLTGTGEYGYTF.